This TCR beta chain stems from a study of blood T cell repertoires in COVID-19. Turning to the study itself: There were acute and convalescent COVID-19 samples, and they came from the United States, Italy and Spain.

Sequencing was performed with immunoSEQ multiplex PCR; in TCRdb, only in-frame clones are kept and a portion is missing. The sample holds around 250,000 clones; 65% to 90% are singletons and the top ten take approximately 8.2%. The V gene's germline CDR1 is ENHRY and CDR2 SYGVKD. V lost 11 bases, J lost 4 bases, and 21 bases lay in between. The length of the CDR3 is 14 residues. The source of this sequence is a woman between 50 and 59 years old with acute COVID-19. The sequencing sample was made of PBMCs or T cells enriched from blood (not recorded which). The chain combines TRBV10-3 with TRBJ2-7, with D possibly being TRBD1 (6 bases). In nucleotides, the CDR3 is TGTGCCTCCCGGACAGTCCCAGCTTTATACGAGCAGTACTTC. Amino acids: CASRTVPALYEQYF.